Listed here are 32 T cell receptor beta chains from one sample, sequenced in a study of shared clonotypes between healthy human individuals. Using immunoSEQ multiplex PCR, the repertoire was profiled, and TCRdb retains in-frame clones only, with some absent. The table lists about 1.5 million clones, approximately 96% of them singletons. The sample taken for sequencing was naive CD4+ T cells sorted from blood. Subset reported: CD45RA+ positively selected. These receptor sequences come from a man under 40 in good health.

The chain uses TRBV28 and TRBJ2-5; D ambiguous. The CDR3 covers 13 residues. V lost 4 bases to trimming and J lost 5 bases, with 11 bases between them. CDR1 is MDHEN, CDR2 SYDVKM, per germline. The CDR3 region is CASSSHSRETQYF. Written as DNA, the CDR3 is TGTGCCAGCAGTTCCCATAGCCGGGAGACCCAGTACTTC.

The V gene is TRBV5-4, the J gene TRBJ2-1, with 9 positions matching TRBD1. CDR1 and CDR2 (germline): SGHNT, YYREEE (reference sequence). Trimming cost V 4 bases and J 6 bases; bases outside gene matches: 14. The CDR3 contains 17 residues. For the CDR3, the DNA is TGTGCCAGCAGCCCGGACCCGACAGGGGGGCTGGGCAATGAGCAGTTCTTC. It specifies CASSPDPTGGLGNEQFF.

CDR3 nucleotides: TGTGCCAGCAGTTTTTCTCGGGGGCTGGCCCAGTACTTC. Its translation: CASSFSRGLAQYF. V is TRBV27 and J is TRBJ2-5; either TRBD1 or TRBD2 may supply D (6 bases each). CDR3 length: 13 residues. CDR1 and CDR2 from the germline V gene are MNHEY and SMNVEV (reference sequence). The germline V and J ends were trimmed by 3 bases and 9 bases, with 14 bases remaining between them.

This chain connects TRBV5-6 to TRBJ1-2; 7 bases line up with TRBD1. Per the germline V gene, CDR1 is SGHDT and CDR2 is YYEEEE. The CDR3 runs to 18 residues. Trimming removed 4 bases from V and 0 bases from J; junction bases left unmatched: 15. CDR3 coding DNA: TGTGCCAGCAGCACTATCATCCCGGGACAGCTTTCTAACTATGGCTACACCTTC. Amino acids: CASSTIIPGQLSNYGYTF. The entire variable domain, with the rest obtained from reference TRBV5-6 and TRBJ1-2, is as follows: DAGVTQSPTHLIKTRGQQVTLRCSPKSGHDTVSWYQQALGQGPQFIFQYYEEEERQRGNFPDRFSGHQFPNYSSELNVNALLLGDSALYLCASSTIIPGQLSNYGYTFGSGTRLTVV.

The rearrangement links TRBV5-6 to TRBJ2-6, with TRBD1 identical over 8 bases. Losses at the gene ends were 0 bases for V and 2 bases for J; bases not matched to a gene: 7. Per germline, CDR1 SGHDT and CDR2 YYEEEE. This CDR3 is 18 amino acids long. CDR3 bases: TGTGCCAGCAGCTTGGTCACAGGGGGAGGAACTGGGGCCAACGTCCTGACTTTC. It specifies CASSLVTGGGTGANVLTF.

The gene calls are TRBV7-9 and TRBJ2-3; possibly TRBD1 for D (6 bases). Germline V gene lookup returns CDR1 SEHNR and CDR2 FQNEAQ (reference sequence). Between the trimmed V and J ends, which lost 4 bases and 0 bases, there was a span of 8 bases. This CDR3 has 14 amino acids. CDR3 sequence reads: CASSSQGSTDTQYF. The CDR3 DNA sequence: TGTGCCAGCAGCTCACAGGGAAGCACAGATACGCAGTATTTT.

This chain links TRBV5-1 with TRBJ2-3, with D maybe TRBD1 (6 bases). Germline CDR1 and CDR2: SGHRS and YFSETQ. Trimming removed 0 bases at V and 2 bases at J, with 16 bases between. This CDR3 is 17 amino acids long. The CDR3 sequence is CASSLANKDSYTDTQYF. CDR3 coding DNA: TGCGCCAGCAGCTTGGCGAATAAGGACAGTTACACAGATACGCAGTATTTT.

The V and J genes are TRBV5-4 and TRBJ2-5; 9 nucleotides match TRBD1. Per the germline V gene, CDR1 is SGHNT and CDR2 is YYREEE (reference sequence). CDR3 size: 13 residues. After removal of 4 bases from V and 5 bases from J, the junction contained 3 bases not matched to a gene. The CDR3 bases are TGTGCCAGCAGCCGGGACAGGGATGAGACCCAGTACTTC. The encoded protein is CASSRDRDETQYF.

The rearrangement joins TRBV5-4 to TRBJ2-5; 10 nucleotides agree with TRBD1. Germline V lookup: CDR1 SGHNT, CDR2 YYREEE (reference sequence). Germline trimming cut 4 bases from V and 3 bases from J; bases unmatched to any gene: 6. CDR3 size: 15 residues. CDR3 DNA: TGTGCCAGCAGCGCCGACAGGGGGCAAAAAGAGACCCAGTACTTC. Encoded protein: CASSADRGQKETQYF. The full variable domain, with the rest looked up from reference TRBV5-4 and TRBJ2-5, is ETGVTQSPTHLIKTRGQQVTLRCSSQSGHNTVSWYQQALGQGPQFIFQYYREEENGRGNFPPRFSGLQFPNYSSELNVNALELDDSALYLCASSADRGQKETQYFGPGTRLLVL.

This clone occurred once. V gene TRBV7-9 combines with J gene TRBJ2-3, with D possibly TRBD2 on 5 matching bases. The CDR3 length is 14 residues. CDR1 is SEHNR, CDR2 FQNEAQ, per germline (reference sequence). V gave up 7 bases and J gave up 1 base, with 12 bases separating them. The CDR3 DNA reads TGTGCCAGCAACGACTTGGGAGGCACAGATACGCAGTATTTT. Its protein is CASNDLGGTDTQYF.

CDR3 amino acids: CASSPDTPTATEAFF. Written as DNA, the CDR3 is TGTGCCAGCAGCCCGGACACCCCAACGGCCACTGAAGCTTTCTTT. This sequence joins TRBV27 and TRBJ1-1; the D gene is possibly TRBD1 (5 bases). This CDR3 contains 15 residues. V was shortened by 6 bases and J by 4 bases, with 18 bases between the two germline ends. CDR1 is MNHEY and CDR2 is SMNVEV in the germline V gene (reference sequence).

This clone showed up just once. The rearrangement uses TRBV25-1 and TRBJ2-2; D unclear. This CDR3 has 13 amino acids. V was cut by 8 bases and J by 1 base, with 8 bases left in between. Germline CDR1 reads MGHDK; CDR2 reads SYGVNS. The CDR3 DNA is TGTGCCAGCGGTAACAGGAACACCGGGGAGCTGTTTTTT. It codes for CASGNRNTGELFF. The variable domain in full, completed from reference TRBV25-1 and TRBJ2-2, reads EADIYQTPRYLVIGTGKKITLECSQTMGHDKMYWYQQDPGMELHLIHYSYGVNSTEKGDLSSESTVSRIRTEHFPLTLESARPSHTSQYLCASGNRNTGELFFGEGSRLTVL.

A remark on this clone: The same CDR3 is also encoded by other DNA sequences in this sample. The V call is TRBV5-1, the J call TRBJ1-5; D call uncertain. Deletions cut 0 bases from V and 3 bases from J, with 4 bases between. There are 13 residues in the CDR3. Germline V lookup: CDR1 SGHRS, CDR2 YFSETQ. The CDR3 DNA follows: TGCGCCAGCAGCTTGGGGGACAATCAGCCCCAGCATTTT. Its protein product is CASSLGDNQPQHF.

The V call is TRBV4-3, the J call TRBJ2-1; 9 bases line up with TRBD2. The trim removed 0 bases at V and 2 bases at J, leaving 11 bases unmatched. Germline CDR1 reads LGHNA; CDR2 reads YSLEER. The CDR3 runs 19 residues. The CDR3 protein is CASSQEFWTSANTYNEQFF. The CDR3 region has the DNA TGCGCCAGCAGCCAAGAATTTTGGACTAGCGCGAATACCTACAATGAGCAGTTCTTC.

The chain carries TRBV28 and TRBJ2-7; the D gene is possibly TRBD2 (6 bases). From germline, CDR1 is MDHEN and CDR2 SYDVKM. This CDR3 has 13 amino acids. Trimming left V 2 bases short and J 5 bases short, with 10 bases between. The CDR3 bases are TGTGCCAGCAGTTTAGGGGGGTTGGACGAGCAGTACTTC. Protein: CASSLGGLDEQYF.

Here the CDR3 DNA reads TGTGCCAGTAGTCCTAGGGTAGCGGGAGGAGATACGCAGTATTTT. It translates to CASSPRVAGGDTQYF. The rearrangement links TRBV19 to TRBJ2-3, with 10 bases lining up with TRBD2. The V and J ends lost 5 bases and 5 bases, in that order; junction bases with no gene match: 7. Germline V gene data show CDR1 as LNHDA and CDR2 as SQIVND (reference sequence). CDR3 length: 15 amino acids.

V gene TRBV29-1 combines with J gene TRBJ2-3, with 7 bases matching TRBD2. There are 14 residues in the CDR3. CDR1 is SQVTM and CDR2 is ANQGSEA in the germline V gene. After removal of 4 bases from V and 1 base from J, the junction contained 5 bases not matched to a gene. The CDR3 loop reads CSVGGAGRTDTQYF. CDR3 nucleotides: TGCAGCGTTGGTGGAGCGGGGCGCACAGATACGCAGTATTTT.

The chain combines TRBV11-2 with TRBJ2-7; D unclear. The CDR3 sequence is 11 residues long. The germline CDR1 and CDR2 sequences are SGHAT and FQNNGV. The ends were cut back, 4 bases at V and 5 bases at J, with 6 bases in the middle. CDR3 DNA: TGTGCCAGCAGCTCCGTACACGAGCAGTACTTC. Amino acid sequence: CASSSVHEQYF.

Details on this clone: The identical CDR3 is also encoded by other nucleotide sequences in the sample. The J gene is TRBJ2-3, the V gene TRBV19; 8 bases are a match to TRBD2. This CDR3 has 13 residues. Trimming at V came to 6 bases and at J to 6 bases, leaving 5 bases not matched to a gene. Germline V gene data show CDR1 as LNHDA and CDR2 as SQIVND (reference sequence). DNA for the CDR3: TGTGCCAGTAGATTAGCGGGATCTGATACGCAGTATTTT. Protein product: CASRLAGSDTQYF.

CDR3: CAVSKLDGPYGYTF. The DNA of the CDR3 is TGTGCCGTATCGAAGTTAGACGGGCCCTATGGCTACACCTTC. The chain links TRBV6-1 to TRBJ1-2; no firm D call. The CDR3 consists of 14 residues. V lost 11 bases, J lost 4 bases, and 20 bases lay in between. Germline assignment: CDR1 MNHNS and CDR2 SASEGT.

The chain combines TRBV15 with TRBJ2-5; D uncertain. Trimming took off 1 base at V and 5 bases at J, with 5 bases between the two ends. In germline, CDR1 is LNHNV, CDR2 YYDKDF (reference sequence). This CDR3 is 12 amino acids long. CDR3 residues: CATSRVVETQYF. For the CDR3, the DNA is TGTGCCACCAGCAGAGTAGTGGAGACCCAGTACTTC. Using reference TRBV15 and TRBJ2-5 for the parts outside the CDR3, the full variable domain is DAMVIQNPRYQVTQFGKPVTLSCSQTLNHNVMYWYQQKSSQAPKLLFHYYDKDFNNEADTPDNFQSRRPNTSFCFLDIRSPGLGDTAMYLCATSRVVETQYFGPGTRLLVL.

V is TRBV18 and J is TRBJ2-1; 10 bases map to TRBD2. CDR1 and CDR2 from the germline V gene are KGHSH and LQKENI. The V segment lost 3 bases and the J segment 3 bases; nucleotides outside the gene matches: 11. The CDR3 totals 18 residues. The CDR3 here is CASSPGTSEHTNYNEQFF. CDR3 nucleotide sequence: TGTGCCAGCTCACCTGGGACTAGCGAGCACACAAACTACAATGAGCAGTTCTTC. Looking up the rest from reference TRBV18 and TRBJ2-1 gives the full variable domain: NAGVMQNPRHLVRRRGQEARLRCSPMKGHSHVYWYRQLPEEGLKFMVYLQKENIIDESGMPKERFSAEFPKEGPSILRIQQVVRGDSAAYFCASSPGTSEHTNYNEQFFGPGTRLTVL.

The chain is built from TRBV29-1 and TRBJ2-2; TRBD2 matches at 15 bases. This CDR3 has 18 amino acids. The V and J ends lost 6 bases and 2 bases, in that order; junction bases with no gene match: 10. Looked up from germline, CDR1 is SQVTM and CDR2 is ANQGSEA. CDR3 DNA sequence: TGCAGCGTCTGGACTAGCGGGAGGGCTTATCCAAACACCGGGGAGCTGTTTTTT. Protein: CSVWTSGRAYPNTGELFF.

The chain has TRBV5-1 and TRBJ2-5, with 11 bases that match TRBD2. CDR1 SGHRS and CDR2 YFSETQ come from the germline V gene. This CDR3 is built from 15 residues. The trim removed 9 bases at V and 5 bases at J, leaving 12 bases unmatched. CDR3 residues: CATSRIAGGPETQYF. The CDR3 DNA reads TGCGCCACCTCCCGAATAGCGGGAGGGCCGGAGACCCAGTACTTC. The whole variable domain, filled in from reference TRBV5-1 and TRBJ2-5, reads KAGVTQTPRYLIKTRGQQVTLSCSPISGHRSVSWYQQTPGQGLQFLFEYFSETQRNKGNFPGRFSGRQFSNSRSEMNVSTLELGDSALYLCATSRIAGGPETQYFGPGTRLLVL.

This chain links TRBV15 with TRBJ2-7; perhaps TRBD1 as D (6 bases). Germline-derived CDR1 and CDR2 are LNHNV and YYDKDF (reference sequence). The V gene lost 5 bases and the J gene lost 0 bases, with 14 bases spanning the gap. CDR3 size: 15 residues. This chain's CDR3 is CATSLEQGPSYEQYF. The CDR3 coding sequence is TGTGCCACCAGCTTGGAGCAGGGGCCCTCCTACGAGCAGTACTTC.

V is TRBV5-6 and J is TRBJ2-7; D is uncertain. Per the germline V gene, CDR1 is SGHDT and CDR2 is YYEEEE. This CDR3 comprises 13 residues. The V gene lost 4 bases and the J gene lost 0 bases, with 8 bases spanning the gap. CDR3 sequence reads: CASSTASSYEQYF. The DNA for the CDR3 is TGTGCCAGCAGCACGGCGAGCTCCTACGAGCAGTACTTC.

The chain links TRBV30 to TRBJ1-1; D not resolved. Germline loops: CDR1 GTSNPN, CDR2 SVGIG (reference sequence). CDR3 size: 14 residues. V dropped 1 base and J dropped 11 bases, with 20 bases sitting between them. CDR3 in amino acids: CAWSGIPPYSRAFF. DNA for the CDR3: TGTGCCTGGAGTGGGATCCCCCCATATTCCCGCGCTTTCTTT.

The genes are TRBV2 and TRBJ2-1, with a tentative D call TRBD1 (6 bases). The CDR3 length is 14 residues. Per germline, CDR1 SNHLY and CDR2 FYNNEI. V was cut by 4 bases and J by 4 bases, with 11 bases left in between. The CDR3 DNA sequence: TGTGCCAGCAGTGCAGACAGGACGTACAATGAGCAGTTCTTC. Amino acid sequence: CASSADRTYNEQFF.

This clone was detected only once. The chain combines TRBV9 with TRBJ1-2; D gene uncertain. Germline V gene lookup returns CDR1 SGDLS and CDR2 YYNGEE. The CDR3 totals 11 residues. V gave up 7 bases and J gave up 7 bases, with 11 bases separating them. The CDR3 coding sequence is TGTGCCAGCTCCTTCTCGGGTGGCTACACCTTC. This sequence encodes CASSFSGGYTF.

This chain links TRBV25-1 with TRBJ2-2; no clear D. Germline CDR1 MGHDK, CDR2 SYGVNS. Trimming left V 7 bases short and J 2 bases short, with 8 bases between. The CDR3 covers 13 residues. The CDR3 sequence is CASKQTNTGELFF. CDR3 DNA: TGTGCCAGCAAACAGACTAACACCGGGGAGCTGTTTTTT.

This chain uses TRBV11-2 with TRBJ2-1; 8 nucleotides agree with TRBD2. The germline V gene has CDR1 SGHAT and CDR2 FQNNGV. After removal of 4 bases from V and 5 bases from J, the junction contained 7 bases not matched to a gene. This CDR3 comprises 15 residues. The chain's CDR3 is CASSSTSGNHNEQFF. For the CDR3, the DNA is TGTGCCAGCAGCTCCACTAGCGGCAACCACAATGAGCAGTTCTTC.

J is TRBJ2-1 and V is TRBV29-1; 8 bases agree with TRBD1. V shed 7 bases and J 1 base; nucleotides not matched to a gene: 6. Germline-derived CDR1 and CDR2 are SQVTM and ANQGSEA. The CDR3 runs to 14 residues. CDR3 nucleotide sequence: TGCAGCGGTGATGACAGGGGTTCCTACAATGAGCAGTTCTTC. Its translation is CSGDDRGSYNEQFF.